This T cell receptor (beta chain) was captured in a study of control samples from healthy donors and cancer patients. Some clones are missing from TCRdb's copy, which holds only in-frame ones; the method was immunoSEQ multiplex PCR. The sample carries hundreds of thousands of clones, almost 85% recorded once. The CDR3 sequence is 14 residues long. Looked up from germline, CDR1 is DFQATT and CDR2 is SNEGSKA (reference sequence). Trimming left V 3 bases short and J 3 bases short, with 12 bases between. The chain combines TRBV20-1 with TRBJ1-5; the D is unclear. This TCR came from a woman aged 55-70 years with lung cancer. The sample consisted of PBMCs. The CDR3 region is CSASGGRNNQPQHF. The DNA of the CDR3 is TGCAGTGCTAGTGGTGGTCGGAACAATCAGCCCCAGCATTTT.